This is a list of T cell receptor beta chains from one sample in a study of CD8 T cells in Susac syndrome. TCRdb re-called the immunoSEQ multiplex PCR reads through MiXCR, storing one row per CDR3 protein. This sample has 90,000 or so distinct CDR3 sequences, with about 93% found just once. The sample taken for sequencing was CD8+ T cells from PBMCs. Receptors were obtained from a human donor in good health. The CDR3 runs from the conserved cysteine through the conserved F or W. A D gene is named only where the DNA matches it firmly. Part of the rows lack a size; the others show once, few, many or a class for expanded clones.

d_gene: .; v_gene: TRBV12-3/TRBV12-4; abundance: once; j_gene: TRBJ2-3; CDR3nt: TGTGCCAGCAGCGACGGGGGGCCCACGGTAGATACGCAGTATTTT; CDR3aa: CASSDGGPTVDTQYF
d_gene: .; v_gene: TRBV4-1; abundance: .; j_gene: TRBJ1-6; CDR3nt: TGCGCCAGCAGCCAAAGGGACATGGGGGCTTCACCCCTCCACTTT; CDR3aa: CASSQRDMGASPLHF
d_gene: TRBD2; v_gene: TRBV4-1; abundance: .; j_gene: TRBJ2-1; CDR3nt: TGCGCCAGCAGCCCCACTAGCGGGGAATACAATGAGCAGTTCTTC; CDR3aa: CASSPTSGEYNEQFF
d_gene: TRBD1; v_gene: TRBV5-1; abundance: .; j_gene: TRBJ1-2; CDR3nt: TGCGCCAGCAGCTTGGCCGGGACAGGGGCTTCTGGCTACACCTTC; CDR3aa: CASSLAGTGASGYTF
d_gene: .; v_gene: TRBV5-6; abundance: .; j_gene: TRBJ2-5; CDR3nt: TGTGCCAGCAGCTCAGGGGTTGAGGAGACCCAGTACTTC; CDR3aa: CASSSGVEETQYF
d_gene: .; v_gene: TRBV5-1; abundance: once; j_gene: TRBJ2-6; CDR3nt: TGCGCCAGCAGCTTGGCCGGGAGTGGGGCCAACGTCCTGACTTTC; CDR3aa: CASSLAGSGANVLTF
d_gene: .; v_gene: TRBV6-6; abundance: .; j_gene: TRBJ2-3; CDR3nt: TGTGCCAGCACCCTATGGGGGGGCCTCACAGATACGCAGTATTTT; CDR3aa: CASTLWGGLTDTQYF
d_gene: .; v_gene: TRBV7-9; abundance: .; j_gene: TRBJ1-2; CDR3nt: TGTGTCAGCAGCTTAGTACAGGTTAACTATGGCTACACCTTC; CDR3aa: CVSSLVQVNYGYTF
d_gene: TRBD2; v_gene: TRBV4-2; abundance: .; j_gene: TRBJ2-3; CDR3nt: TGTGCCAGCAGCCAAGGTCTAGCGGGGGTTTGGGACACAGATACGCAGTATTTT; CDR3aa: CASSQGLAGVWDTDTQYF
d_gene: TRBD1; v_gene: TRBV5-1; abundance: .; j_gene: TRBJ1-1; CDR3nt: TGCGCCAGCAGCCAGGGACAGGGGTGGACTGAAGCTTTCTTT; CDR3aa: CASSQGQGWTEAFF
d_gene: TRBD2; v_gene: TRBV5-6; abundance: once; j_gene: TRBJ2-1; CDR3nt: TGTGCCAGCAGCTTGGTGCTCGGGACTAGCGGGGGGTCGAGCTCCTACAATGAGCAGTTCTTC; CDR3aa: CASSLVLGTSGGSSSYNEQFF
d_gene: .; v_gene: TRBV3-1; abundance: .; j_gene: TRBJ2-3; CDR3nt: TGTGCCAGCAGCCAAGTAGATAGCGGCGGAGATACGCAGTATTTT; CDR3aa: CASSQVDSGGDTQYF
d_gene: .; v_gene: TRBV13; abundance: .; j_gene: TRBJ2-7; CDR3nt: TGTGCCAGCAGCTGGTGGGGGGCGAGCTCCTACGAGCAGTACTTC; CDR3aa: CASSWWGASSYEQYF
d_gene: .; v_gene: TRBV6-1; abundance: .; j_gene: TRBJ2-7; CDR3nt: TGTGCCAGCTCGCAGCAGGGCTACGAGCAGTACTTC; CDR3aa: CASSQQGYEQYF
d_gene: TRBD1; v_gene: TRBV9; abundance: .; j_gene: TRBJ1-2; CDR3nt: TGTGCCAGCAGCGTTTCCAGGGGGGTTTCCTATGGCTACACCTTC; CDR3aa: CASSVSRGVSYGYTF
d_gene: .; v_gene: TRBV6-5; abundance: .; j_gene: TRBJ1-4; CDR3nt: TGTGCCAGCAGTTACCGGAGAAATGATGAAAAACTGTTTTTT; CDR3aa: CASSYRRNDEKLFF
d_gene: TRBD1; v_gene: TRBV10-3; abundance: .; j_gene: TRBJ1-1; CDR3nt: TGTGCCATCAGTCCAGTTGACAGGGTGAACACTGAAGCTTTCTTT; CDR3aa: CAISPVDRVNTEAFF
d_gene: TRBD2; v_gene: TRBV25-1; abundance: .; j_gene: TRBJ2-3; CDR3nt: TGTGCCAGCAGTCGGACTAGCGGGGGAGATACGCAGTATTTT; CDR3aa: CASSRTSGGDTQYF
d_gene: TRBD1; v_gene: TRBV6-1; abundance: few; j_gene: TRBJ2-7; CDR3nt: TGTGCCAGCAGCACTGGGACAGGGGGCTCTAGGGAGCAGTACTTC; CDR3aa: CASSTGTGGSREQYF
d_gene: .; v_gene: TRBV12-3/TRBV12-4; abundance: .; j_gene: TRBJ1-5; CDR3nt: TGTGCCAGCAGTTTAGAGTCGGAGGGAATGGGCAATCAGCCCCAGCATTTT; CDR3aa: CASSLESEGMGNQPQHF
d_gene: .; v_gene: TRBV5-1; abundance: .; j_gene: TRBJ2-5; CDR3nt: TGCGCCAGCAGCTTGGCCGGGGCGTTACGGCAAGAGACCCAGTACTTC; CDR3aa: CASSLAGALRQETQYF
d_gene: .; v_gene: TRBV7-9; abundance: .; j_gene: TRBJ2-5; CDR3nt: TGTGCCAGCAGCTCGGATTGGCAGACCCAGTACTTC; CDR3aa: CASSSDWQTQYF
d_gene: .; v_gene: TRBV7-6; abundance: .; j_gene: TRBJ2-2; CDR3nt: TGTGCCAGCAGCCCGGGCAGTGGGACCACCGGGGAGCTGTTTTTT; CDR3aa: CASSPGSGTTGELFF
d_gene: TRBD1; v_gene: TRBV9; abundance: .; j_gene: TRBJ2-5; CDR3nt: TGTGCCAGCAGCGCTACAGGGGGACAAGAGACCCAGTACTTC; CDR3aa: CASSATGGQETQYF
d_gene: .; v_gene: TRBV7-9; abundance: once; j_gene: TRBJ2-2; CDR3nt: TGTGCCAGCACCACCTCTGGGGAGCTGTTTTTT; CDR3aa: CASTTSGELFF
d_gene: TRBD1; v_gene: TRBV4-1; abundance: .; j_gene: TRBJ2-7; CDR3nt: TGCGCCAGCAGCCAAGCTGTGACAGGGGGCATCTACGAGCAGTACTTC; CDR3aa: CASSQAVTGGIYEQYF
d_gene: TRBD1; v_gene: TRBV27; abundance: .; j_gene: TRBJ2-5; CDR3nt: TGTGCCAGCAGCCGCCCAGGGACAGTACAAGAGACCCAGTACTTC; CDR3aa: CASSRPGTVQETQYF
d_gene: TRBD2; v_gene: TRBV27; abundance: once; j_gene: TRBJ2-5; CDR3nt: TGTGCCAGCAGTCCCCTCCGGGGGGGGAACGGAGAGACCCAGTACTTC; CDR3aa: CASSPLRGGNGETQYF
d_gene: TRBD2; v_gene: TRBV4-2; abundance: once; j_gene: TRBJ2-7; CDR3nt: TGTGCCAGCAGCCAGATAGCGGGGGGCCGGGACGAGCAGTACTTC; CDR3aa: CASSQIAGGRDEQYF
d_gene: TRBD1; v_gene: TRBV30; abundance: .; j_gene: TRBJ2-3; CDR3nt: TGTGCCTGGAGTCCGCGACAGGGGATAGGGGATACGCAGTATTTT; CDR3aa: CAWSPRQGIGDTQYF
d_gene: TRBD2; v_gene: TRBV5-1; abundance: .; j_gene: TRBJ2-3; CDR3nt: TGCGCCAGCAGCATTGACCGGGACTACAGCACAGATACGCAGTATTTT; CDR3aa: CASSIDRDYSTDTQYF
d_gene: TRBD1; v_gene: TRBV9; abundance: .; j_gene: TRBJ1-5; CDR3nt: TGTGCCAGCAGCCGTACAGGGGAGGTTCAGCCCCAGCATTTT; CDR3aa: CASSRTGEVQPQHF
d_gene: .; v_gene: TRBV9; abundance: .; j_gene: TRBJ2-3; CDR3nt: TGTGCCAGCACCCCGGGCGGGGGCACAGATACGCAGTATTTT; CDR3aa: CASTPGGGTDTQYF
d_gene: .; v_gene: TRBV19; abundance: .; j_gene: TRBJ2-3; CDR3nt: TGTGCCAGTAGTACTCCGGCCCCAGATACGCAGTATTTT; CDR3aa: CASSTPAPDTQYF
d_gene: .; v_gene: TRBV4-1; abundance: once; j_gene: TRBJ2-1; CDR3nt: TGCGCCAGCAGCCAAAGATCCAATGAGCAGTTCTTC; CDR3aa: CASSQRSNEQFF
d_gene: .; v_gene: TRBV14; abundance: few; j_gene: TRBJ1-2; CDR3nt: TGTGCCAGCAGCCAAGATTGGGGTTACTATGGCTACACCTTC; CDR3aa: CASSQDWGYYGYTF
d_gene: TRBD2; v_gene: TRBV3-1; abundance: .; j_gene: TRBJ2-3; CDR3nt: TGTGCCAGCAGCCCCGAGGGTAGCGGGTATCGGAATACGCAGTATTTT; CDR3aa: CASSPEGSGYRNTQYF
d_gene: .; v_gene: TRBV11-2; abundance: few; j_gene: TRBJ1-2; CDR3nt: TGTGCCAGCAGCGAGGAGCAGAACTATGGCTACACCTTC; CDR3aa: CASSEEQNYGYTF
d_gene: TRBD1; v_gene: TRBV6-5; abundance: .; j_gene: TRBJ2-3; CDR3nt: TGTGCCAGCAGTCCTCCCGGGACAGGGGTAGATACGCAGTATTTT; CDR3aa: CASSPPGTGVDTQYF
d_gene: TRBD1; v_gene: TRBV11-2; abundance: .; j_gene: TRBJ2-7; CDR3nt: TGTGCCAGCACCCGGTACAGGGGCCCCTACGAGCAGTACTTC; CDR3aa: CASTRYRGPYEQYF
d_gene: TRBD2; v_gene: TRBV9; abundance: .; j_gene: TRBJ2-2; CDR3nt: TGTGCCAGCAGCGAGCGACTAGCGGGTTACACCGGGGAGCTGTTTTTT; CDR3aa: CASSERLAGYTGELFF
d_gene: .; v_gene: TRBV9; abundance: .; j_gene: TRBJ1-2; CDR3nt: TGTGCCAGCAGCGGCAGGGAGGTCGGGAATTATGGCTACACCTTC; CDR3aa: CASSGREVGNYGYTF
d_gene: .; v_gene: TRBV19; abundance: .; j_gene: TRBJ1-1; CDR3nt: TGTGCCAGTGAGACATTACTTGGGGGCGCGACGAACACTGAAGCTTTCTTT; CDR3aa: CASETLLGGATNTEAFF
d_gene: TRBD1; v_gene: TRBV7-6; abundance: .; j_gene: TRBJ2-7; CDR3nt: TGTGCCAGCAGCTTAAGGAGGGTCGACAGGGGGGACGAGCAGTACTTC; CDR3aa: CASSLRRVDRGDEQYF
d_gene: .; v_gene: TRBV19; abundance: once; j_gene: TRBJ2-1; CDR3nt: TGTGCCAGTAGTAGCCGGGCCCAAACGACCTACAATGAGCAGTTCTTC; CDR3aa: CASSSRAQTTYNEQFF
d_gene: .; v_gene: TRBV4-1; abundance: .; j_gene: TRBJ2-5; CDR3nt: TGCGCCAGCAGCCAAGATGCCGCCCGGAGAGGGGGGAAAGAGACCCAGTACTTC; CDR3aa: CASSQDAARRGGKETQYF
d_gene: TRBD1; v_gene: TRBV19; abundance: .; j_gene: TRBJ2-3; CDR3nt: TGTGCCAGTAGTGTCACAGGGGGCGAGGGAGATACGCAGTATTTT; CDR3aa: CASSVTGGEGDTQYF
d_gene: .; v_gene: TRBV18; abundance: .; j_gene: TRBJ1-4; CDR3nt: TGTGCCAGCTCACCCACTCCAGGGGATCCTGAAAAACTGTTTTTT; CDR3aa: CASSPTPGDPEKLFF
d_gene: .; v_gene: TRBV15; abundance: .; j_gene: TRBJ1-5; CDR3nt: TGTGCCACCTCCTGGGAGGCAGGCCGATATAGCAATCAGCCCCAGCATTTT; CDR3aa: CATSWEAGRYSNQPQHF
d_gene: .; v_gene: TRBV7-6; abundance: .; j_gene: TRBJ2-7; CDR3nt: TGTGCCAGCAGCCCTGAGGGACGCGGCGAGCAGTACTTC; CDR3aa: CASSPEGRGEQYF
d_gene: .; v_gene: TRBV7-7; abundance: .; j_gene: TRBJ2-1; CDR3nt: TGTGCCAGCAGCTCTGACTTATCCTACAATGAGCAGTTCTTC; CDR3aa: CASSSDLSYNEQFF
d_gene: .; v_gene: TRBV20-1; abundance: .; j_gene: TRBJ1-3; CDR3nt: TGCAGTGCTAGATACAGGGCTGGAAACACCATATATTTT; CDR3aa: CSARYRAGNTIYF
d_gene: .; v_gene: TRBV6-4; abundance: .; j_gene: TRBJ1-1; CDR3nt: TGTGCCAGCAGTGACGGTTCGACTGAAGCTTTCTTT; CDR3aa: CASSDGSTEAFF
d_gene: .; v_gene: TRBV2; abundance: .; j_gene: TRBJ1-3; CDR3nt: TGTGCCAGCAGTGATGCATTTACTGGAAACACCATATATTTT; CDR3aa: CASSDAFTGNTIYF
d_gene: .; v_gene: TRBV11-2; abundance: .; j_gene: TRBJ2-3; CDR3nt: TGTGCCAGCAGCTTCGAGGGTACGCAGTATTTT; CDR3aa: CASSFEGTQYF
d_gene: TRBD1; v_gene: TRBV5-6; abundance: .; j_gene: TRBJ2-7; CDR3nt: TGTGCCAGCAGCTCGGCCGGGACAGGGGGTTATTACGAGCAGTACTTC; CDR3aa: CASSSAGTGGYYEQYF
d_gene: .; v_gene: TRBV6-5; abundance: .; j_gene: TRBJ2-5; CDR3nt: TGTGCCAGCAGTTATAACGCGGAGACCCAGTACTTC; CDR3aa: CASSYNAETQYF
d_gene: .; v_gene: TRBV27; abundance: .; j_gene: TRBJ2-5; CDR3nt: TGTGCCAGCAGTCCCCGCCCAGGTGGAGCCCAGTACTTC; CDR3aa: CASSPRPGGAQYF
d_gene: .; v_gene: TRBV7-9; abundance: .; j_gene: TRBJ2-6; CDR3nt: TGTGCCAGCAGCTGGTTGGAATCTGGGGCCAACGTCCTGACTTTC; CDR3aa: CASSWLESGANVLTF